Below, 8 T cell receptor beta chains from the same sample are listed, as sequenced in a study of human T cells and chemical hapten exposure. TCRdb ran MiXCR on the RACE reads and lists one entry per CDR3 protein. The sample lists around 380,000 distinct CDR3 sequences; 4.5% to 7% were seen once. Specified time point: pre-sensitization, week 0. Sample treatment: therapeutic diphenylcyclopropenone sensitization with weekly scalp DPC. The material sequenced was whole blood, taken in connection with sensitization to the hapten diphenylcyclopropenone (DPC). The receptors stem from a woman aged 18-29 years with alopecia areata. Some clones in this sample may be carry-over from other donors' samples.

In this sample, this clonotype turned up a few times. The chain employs TRBV14 and TRBJ2-7; no reliable D call. This CDR3 is 16 amino acids long. Germline assignment: CDR1 SGHDN and CDR2 FVKESK. V was pared by 3 bases and J by 1 base, with 16 bases between. CDR3 in DNA: TGTGCCAGCAGCCAGGAAGGACGGAAGCGTTCCTACGAGCAGTACTTC. It translates to CASSQEGRKRSYEQYF.

This clonotype was found many times. This rearrangement joins TRBV6-5 to TRBJ2-5; D is possibly TRBD1 (6 bases). Germline V lookup: CDR1 MNHEY, CDR2 SVGAGI. The V end was cut by 5 bases, the J end by 9 bases, with 13 bases between. CDR3 length: 12 amino acids. CDR3 nucleotide sequence: TGTGCCAGCAGTGTAACAGGGTCGGCCCAGTACTTC. Its protein is CASSVTGSAQYF.

This clonotype was picked up many times. The chain is built from TRBV4-3 and TRBJ2-7, with D hard to call. V gave up 3 bases and J gave up 0 bases, with 12 bases separating them. Germline loops: CDR1 LGHNA, CDR2 YSLEER. The CDR3 runs to 15 residues. DNA for the CDR3: TGCGCCAGCAGCCACAATTTGCAGGCCTCCTACGAGCAGTACTTC. This encodes CASSHNLQASYEQYF.

This clonotype showed up many times. The chain combines TRBV4-2 with TRBJ2-7; 11 bases line up with TRBD2. CDR3 length: 16 amino acids. V dropped 0 bases and J dropped 6; count of bases not matched to a gene: 7. Germline CDR1 reads LGHNA; CDR2 reads YNFKEQ. DNA for the CDR3: TGTGCCAGCAGCCAAGAGTCTAGCGGGGGGTACTCCGAGCAGTACTTC. This gives the protein CASSQESSGGYSEQYF.

This clonotype came up a few times. The rearrangement joins TRBV6-4 to TRBJ2-3, with a tentative D call TRBD2 (5 bases). The V gene's germline CDR1 is MRHNA and CDR2 SNTAGT. Trimming removed 0 bases from V and 0 bases from J, with 10 bases in between. The CDR3 is 16 residues long. The CDR3 here is CASSDSPSGSTDTQYF. The DNA of the CDR3 is TGTGCCAGCAGTGACTCACCCTCGGGAAGCACAGATACGCAGTATTTT.

This clonotype was observed many times. The chain uses TRBV27 and TRBJ1-2; TRBD1 matches at 11 bases. J was trimmed by 8 bases and V by 6 bases; bases with no gene match: 5. The CDR3 is made up of 13 amino acids. Germline V gene data show CDR1 as MNHEY and CDR2 as SMNVEV (reference sequence). The CDR3 reads CASRRTGGEGYTF. In DNA form, the CDR3 reads TGTGCCAGCAGAAGGACAGGGGGCGAAGGCTACACCTTC.

At least ten counts were recorded for this clonotype. The chain employs TRBV11-2 and TRBJ2-1, with 11 bases matching TRBD2. The CDR3 contains 16 residues. Germline lookup yields CDR1 SGHAT and CDR2 FQNNGV. The trim removed 5 bases at V and 10 bases at J, leaving 13 bases unmatched. The CDR3 DNA follows: TGTGCCAGCAGCCCCAGGTGGCTAGCGGGGGGCGGGGAGCAGTTCTTC. It specifies CASSPRWLAGGGEQFF. The full variable domain, with the rest looked up from reference TRBV11-2 and TRBJ2-1, is EAGVAQSPRYKIIEKRQSVAFWCNPISGHATLYWYQQILGQGPKLLIQFQNNGVVDDSQLPKDRFSAERLKGVDSTLKIQPAKLEDSAVYLCASSPRWLAGGGEQFFGPGTRLTVL.

The table lists this clonotype with a count of one. This chain uses TRBV7-2 with TRBJ1-1, with D tentatively TRBD1 (5 bases). Trimming left V 5 bases short and J 2 bases short, with 15 bases between. Germline assignment: CDR1 SGHTA and CDR2 FQGNSA. This CDR3 region has 15 residues. DNA for the CDR3: TGTGCCAGCAGCCCAAACGAGAGGGGAAACACTGAAGCTTTCTTT. Translation: CASSPNERGNTEAFF.